The 30 T cell receptor beta chains listed next were all sequenced from one sample in a study of spatial heterogeneity in lung cancer. General observations from the study: Counts that tracked tumor mutation counts were those of expanded intratumoral alpha and beta TCRs.

In TCRdb, the 5' RACE reads were re-called with MiXCR into one record per CDR3 protein. The sample includes about 27,000 distinct CDR3 sequences, 7.1% of them seen just once. Antigens for these TCRs are unknown. Time point indicated: sample taken at primary tumor resection. Source: lung tumor tissue, taken at surgery. These TCRs come from a male donor with early-stage non-small cell lung cancer.

A few counts support this clonotype. V is TRBV2 and J is TRBJ1-4; 10 positions match TRBD1. CDR3 length: 13 amino acids. V was pared by 7 bases and J by 7 bases, with 3 bases of the junction left unmatched. Per germline, CDR1 SNHLY and CDR2 FYNNEI. CDR3 in DNA: TGTGCCAGCAAGGGGACAGGGGCTGAAAAACTGTTTTTT. Its protein product is CASKGTGAEKLFF.

This clonotype showed up just a few times. This chain uses TRBV4-3 with TRBJ2-3; D gene uncertain. The ends were cut back, 0 bases at V and 8 bases at J, with 12 bases in the middle. CDR1 LGHNA and CDR2 YSLEER come from the germline V gene. The CDR3 totals 14 residues. The CDR3 loop is CASSQDVTLGTQYF. DNA of the CDR3: TGCGCCAGCAGCCAAGATGTGACCTTAGGTACGCAGTATTTT.

This clonotype has more than one count but fewer than ten. The chain combines TRBV28 with TRBJ1-1; perhaps TRBD1 as D (6 bases). The V end was cut by 5 bases, the J end by 4 bases, with 14 bases between. CDR1 MDHEN and CDR2 SYDVKM come from the germline V gene. The CDR3 has 14 residues. The CDR3 loop reads CASSPGGAGTEAFF. The CDR3 DNA sequence: TGTGCCAGCAGTCCCGGGGGGGCCGGCACTGAAGCTTTCTTT.

The genes are TRBV20-1 and TRBJ2-7, with 9 positions matching TRBD2. The germline CDR1 and CDR2 sequences are DFQATT and SNEGSKA (reference sequence). CDR3 length equals 13 residues. The junction had 7 bases not matched to a gene; V was cut back by 3 bases and J by 7 bases. CDR3 protein: CSASVAGAGEQYF. The CDR3 DNA sequence: TGCAGTGCTAGCGTAGCGGGGGCCGGGGAGCAGTACTTC.

This chain joins TRBV6-2 or TRBV6-3 and TRBJ1-1, with 10 bases identical to TRBD1. V was clipped by 3 bases and J by 7 bases; unmatched bases: 8. Germline CDR1 and CDR2: MNHEY and SVGEGT. There are 15 residues in the CDR3. For the CDR3, the DNA is TGTGCCAGCAGTTATTGGGACAGGGGCCGACATGAAGCTTTCTTT. The encoded protein is CASSYWDRGRHEAFF.

This clonotype was found many times. V gene TRBV6-2 or TRBV6-3 combines with J gene TRBJ2-7; perhaps TRBD2 as D (5 bases). CDR1 is MNHEY, CDR2 SVGEGT, per germline. This CDR3 is built from 14 residues. Trimming took 5 bases from V and 2 from J, leaving 13 bases between them. The CDR3 spells CASSRIRETYEQYF. The CDR3 DNA sequence: TGTGCCAGCAGTCGAATCCGGGAAACCTACGAGCAGTACTTC.

The V gene is TRBV6-5, the J gene TRBJ1-3; possible D gene TRBD1, 6 bases. Germline V gene data show CDR1 as MNHEY and CDR2 as SVGAGI. The CDR3 is 12 residues long. V was trimmed by 6 bases and J by 7 bases, leaving 10 bases between them. In DNA form, the CDR3 reads TGTGCCAGCAGGGACAGTGCGAACACCATATATTTT. This encodes CASRDSANTIYF.

The sample holds many counts of this clonotype. The chain joins TRBV4-2 to TRBJ1-3; possibly TRBD1 for D (6 bases). CDR1 is LGHNA, CDR2 YNFKEQ, per germline. The V and J ends lost 4 bases and 0 bases respectively, with 13 bases between them. There are 16 residues in the CDR3. The DNA of the CDR3 is TGTGCCAGCAGCCCGAAGGGGGGGAGCTCTGGAAACACCATATATTTT. It yields the protein CASSPKGGSSGNTIYF.

In its sample, this clonotype was seen many times. V usage is TRBV4-1 and J usage is TRBJ2-2; D is undetermined. Trimming took 0 bases from V and 0 from J, leaving 5 bases between them. Germline-derived CDR1 and CDR2 are MGHRA and YSYEKL. This CDR3 contains 15 residues. The DNA for the CDR3 is TGCGCCAGCAGCCAAGAACCAACGAACACCGGGGAGCTGTTTTTT. Protein sequence: CASSQEPTNTGELFF.

This clonotype was recorded at least ten times. The chain is built from TRBV27 and TRBJ2-7; 9 bases line up with TRBD1. Trimming removed 0 bases from V and 7 bases from J; junction bases left unmatched: 4. Germline V CDR1 and CDR2: MNHEY, SMNVEV (reference sequence). This CDR3 contains 14 residues. Written as DNA, the CDR3 is TGTGCCAGCAGTTTATCGGGACAGGGTAGGGAGCAGTACTTC. Its translation: CASSLSGQGREQYF.

There are many counts of this clonotype. This sequence joins TRBV28 and TRBJ1-1, with D perhaps matching TRBD1 (5 bases). The CDR3 length is 14 residues. Trimming took 4 bases from V and 7 from J, leaving 16 bases between them. CDR1 and CDR2 (germline): MDHEN, SYDVKM. CDR3 nucleotide sequence: TGTGCCAGCAGTTCCCAGGTTAGGGGCGTTGAAGCTTTCTTT. It translates to CASSSQVRGVEAFF.

This clonotype has at least ten counts. This chain connects TRBV7-9 to TRBJ2-3; 8 positions agree with TRBD2. Germline V gene lookup returns CDR1 SEHNR and CDR2 FQNEAQ (reference sequence). This CDR3 contains 15 residues. The V and J ends lost 6 bases and 3 bases, in that order; junction bases with no gene match: 8. DNA of the CDR3: TGTGCCAGCAGTTACCAAGCGGGGGTGACAGATACGCAGTATTTT. Translated: CASSYQAGVTDTQYF.

This clonotype occurred many times. This chain links TRBV4-3 with TRBJ2-3; perhaps TRBD2 as D (6 bases). The CDR3 contains 16 residues. Per germline, CDR1 LGHNA and CDR2 YSLEER. The germline V and J ends were trimmed by 0 bases and 5 bases, with 15 bases remaining between them. The CDR3 spells CASSQEEAGSGDTQYF. The CDR3 nucleotides are TGCGCCAGCAGCCAAGAGGAGGCGGGGTCGGGAGATACGCAGTATTTT.

This clonotype was picked up many times. The chain combines TRBV27 with TRBJ2-5, with D unclear. Germline V gives CDR1 MNHEY, CDR2 SMNVEV (reference sequence). Trimming removed 6 bases at V and 4 bases at J, with 12 bases between. CDR3 size: 13 residues. The CDR3 protein is CASRRSQRETQYF. The CDR3 DNA sequence: TGTGCCAGCAGACGGTCGCAAAGAGAGACCCAGTACTTC.

This chain uses TRBV25-1 with TRBJ2-2; unclear D gene. Germline CDR1 is MGHDK and CDR2 is SYGVNS. V lost 1 base, J lost 0 bases, and 12 bases lay in between. This CDR3 is 17 amino acids long. The DNA of the CDR3 is TGTGCCAGCAGTGAATCCCCGGGTGGGACGAACACCGGGGAGCTGTTTTTT. This gives the protein CASSESPGGTNTGELFF.

This clonotype was counted ten times or more. This chain uses TRBV12-3 or TRBV12-4 with TRBJ1-5; 7 bases align to TRBD1. The CDR3 has 13 residues. The J segment lost 5 bases and the V segment lost 6 bases, leaving 4 bases of the junction unmatched. DNA for the CDR3: TGTGCCAGCAGATATACAGGGGATCAGCCCCAGCATTTT. Translation gives CASRYTGDQPQHF.

Regarding this clonotype: Given a much more abundant clone one base away, this may be a read error. The chain has TRBV6-5 and TRBJ2-3; 7 bases agree with TRBD1. CDR3 length: 14 amino acids. Germline V gene lookup returns CDR1 MNHEY and CDR2 SVGAGI. CDR3 in amino acids: CGSSTTGSTDTQYF. Here the CDR3 DNA reads TGTGGCAGCAGTACGACAGGGAGCACAGATACGCAGTATTTT.

The chain links TRBV7-2 to TRBJ2-3, with 9 bases matching TRBD1. From germline, CDR1 is SGHTA and CDR2 FQGNSA. This CDR3 region has 18 residues. Trimming at V came to 1 base and at J to 2 bases, leaving 10 bases not matched to a gene. DNA for the CDR3: TGTGCCAGCAGCTTAGGAGGCGGGGACAGGGACTTCACAGATACGCAGTATTTT. It yields the protein CASSLGGGDRDFTDTQYF.

This clonotype showed up many times. The chain joins TRBV20-1 to TRBJ2-3; D call uncertain. The CDR3 totals 15 residues. Germline-derived CDR1 and CDR2 are DFQATT and SNEGSKA (reference sequence). Between the trimmed V and J ends, which lost 4 bases and 4 bases, there was a span of 18 bases. Here the CDR3 DNA reads TGCAGTGCTACCCTCTTCGGAACCGACGCAGATACGCAGTATTTT. It is translated as CSATLFGTDADTQYF.

This chain uses TRBV18 with TRBJ2-7; the D call may be TRBD1 or TRBD2 (5 bases each). The CDR3 has 12 amino acids. With 6 bases removed from V and 2 bases from J, the gap between germline ends came to 8 bases. CDR1 and CDR2 from the germline V gene are KGHSH and LQKENI. The CDR3 nucleotides read TGTGCCAGCTCCGGGACGGCCTACGAGCAGTACTTC. Protein sequence: CASSGTAYEQYF.

This clonotype was detected ten times or more. The chain joins TRBV24-1 to TRBJ2-1; 8 bases match TRBD1. In germline, CDR1 is KGHDR, CDR2 SFDVKD. With V trimmed by 3 bases and J by 6 bases, 6 bases remained unmatched. The CDR3 is 15 amino acids. In nucleotides, the CDR3 is TGTGCCACCAGTGATACATCCGGGACAGGCAATGAGCAGTTCTTC. Translation: CATSDTSGTGNEQFF.

This clonotype was seen many times. V gene TRBV12-3 or TRBV12-4 combines with J gene TRBJ1-6; D gene uncertain. V dropped 6 bases and J dropped 9 bases, with 12 bases sitting between them. The CDR3 covers 13 residues. The CDR3 nucleotides read TGTGCCAGCAGCCAAGGTTGGGGTTCACCCCTCCACTTT. Translating gives CASSQGWGSPLHF.

In its sample, this clonotype was seen many times. The chain combines TRBV10-2 with TRBJ1-1; the match to TRBD1 covers 7 bases. In germline, CDR1 is WSHSY, CDR2 SAAADI. V dropped 5 bases and J dropped 2; count of bases not matched to a gene: 2. The CDR3 has 13 residues. The CDR3 region is CASSRQGNTEAFF. CDR3 nucleotide sequence: TGCGCCAGCAGTCGACAGGGAAACACTGAAGCTTTCTTT.

This chain connects TRBV7-2 to TRBJ2-2; TRBD1 matches 8 bases. V lost 4 bases and J lost 6; bases outside the gene matches: 10. Germline V CDR1 and CDR2: SGHTA, FQGNSA. The CDR3 contains 16 residues. The CDR3 bases are TGTGCCAGCAGCTCGAACTTGGACAGGGAAGCCGGGGAGCTGTTTTTT. This translates into CASSSNLDREAGELFF. Variable domain in full (rest from reference TRBV7-2 and TRBJ2-2): GAGVSQSPSNKVTEKGKDVELRCDPISGHTALYWYRQSLGQGLEFLIYFQGNSAPDKSGLPSDRFSAERTGGSVSTLTIQRTQQEDSAVYLCASSSNLDREAGELFFGEGSRLTVL.

The V and J genes are TRBV6-1 and TRBJ2-7, with 7 bases lining up with TRBD2. CDR1 MNHNS and CDR2 SASEGT come from the germline V gene. Losses at the gene ends were 10 bases for V and 3 bases for J; bases not matched to a gene: 15. This CDR3 has 15 amino acids. CDR3 DNA sequence: TGTGCCACCACCGAATGGGGGGGAGGATTCTACGAGCAGTACTTC. Translating it yields CATTEWGGGFYEQYF.

In its sample, this clonotype was seen many times. The chain has TRBV7-2 and TRBJ2-3; 7 bases map to TRBD1. Trimming cost V 5 bases and J 3 bases; bases outside gene matches: 5. The CDR3 is made up of 14 amino acids. Per germline, CDR1 SGHTA and CDR2 FQGNSA. CDR3 in amino acids: CASSNRQGTDTQYF. DNA of the CDR3: TGTGCCAGCAGCAACAGACAGGGTACAGATACGCAGTATTTT.

This clonotype appeared many times. V is TRBV12-3 or TRBV12-4 and J is TRBJ2-1; 7 bases are shared with TRBD2. V dropped 5 bases and J dropped 10; count of bases not matched to a gene: 17. This CDR3 comprises 16 residues. The CDR3 bases are TGTGCCAGCAGTCCCCCCAGGGCTAGCGGCGTTGAGGAGCAGTTCTTC. Its protein product is CASSPPRASGVEEQFF.

This clonotype has only a few counts. The chain links TRBV27 to TRBJ1-1, with 10 bases lining up with TRBD1. CDR1 and CDR2 (germline): MNHEY, SMNVEV (reference sequence). J lost 4 bases, V lost 8 bases, and 7 bases had no gene match. The CDR3 is 14 residues long. CDR3 sequence reads: CASRDRGVFTEAFF. In nucleotides, the CDR3 is TGTGCCAGCCGGGACAGGGGAGTGTTCACTGAAGCTTTCTTT.

In its sample, this clonotype was seen a few times. This sequence joins TRBV2 and TRBJ1-5, with a possible D match to TRBD1 (5 bases). V gave up 5 bases and J gave up 0 bases, with 17 bases separating them. This CDR3 has 17 amino acids. Germline V CDR1 and CDR2: SNHLY, FYNNEI. CDR3 sequence (DNA): TGTGCCAGCAGTTCTTTCGACAGTACCGATAGCAATCAGCCCCAGCATTTT. It codes for CASSSFDSTDSNQPQHF.

The sample holds many counts of this clonotype. The V gene is TRBV7-9, the J gene TRBJ1-2, with D perhaps matching TRBD1 (5 bases). The germline gives CDR1 SEHNR, CDR2 FQNEAQ (reference sequence). Trimming stripped 2 bases from V and 3 bases from J, with 13 bases between. The CDR3 loop spans 15 amino acids. In DNA, the CDR3 is TGTGCCAGCAGCTTAACACAGGCTTGGGACTATGGCTACACCTTC. It codes for CASSLTQAWDYGYTF.